Presented here are 16 T cell receptor beta chains from one specimen sequenced in a study of cytomegalovirus exposure and HLA in healthy donors. In the PCR, 60 Vbeta and 13 Jbeta primers were used. Assay: immunoSEQ multiplex PCR; the TCRdb copy retains only in-frame clones and omits some. The sample includes approximately 130,000 clones, 77% of them seen just once. Sequencing was done on a sample of PBMCs. The origin of the receptors is a woman between 35 and 50 years old in good health and CMV-seronegative.

This clone was observed a single time. V is TRBV6-1 and J is TRBJ1-2; 7 nucleotides line up with TRBD1. CDR1 MNHNS and CDR2 SASEGT come from the germline V gene. Trimming took 8 bases from V and 6 from J; bases not matched to a gene: 6. CDR3 length: 12 amino acids. CDR3 loop: CASRDSTNGYTF. The CDR3 nucleotides read TGTGCCAGCCGGGACAGCACGAATGGCTACACCTTC.

J is TRBJ1-1 and V is TRBV4-1; D is unclear. This CDR3 is 15 amino acids long. V was shortened by 1 base and J by 1 base, with 10 bases between the two germline ends. Germline V gene sequence: CDR1 MGHRA, CDR2 YSYEKL. As DNA, the CDR3 is TGCGCCAGCAGCCAAGTAGGAGTTGGGAACACTGAAGCTTTCTTT. Protein product: CASSQVGVGNTEAFF.

The chain couples TRBV4-1 to TRBJ2-5, with D possibly matching TRBD1 (6 bases). CDR3 length equals 18 residues. V shed 3 bases and J shed 4 bases, with 24 bases lying between them. Germline V gives CDR1 MGHRA, CDR2 YSYEKL. This CDR3 reads CASSHDPRDTKRRETQYF. CDR3 sequence (DNA): TGCGCCAGCAGCCACGACCCCCGGGACACCAAACGGAGAGAGACCCAGTACTTC.

V and J are TRBV9 and TRBJ1-5; no reliable D call. V gave up 2 bases and J gave up 6 bases, with 12 bases separating them. The CDR3 runs 14 residues. Germline V gene sequence: CDR1 SGDLS, CDR2 YYNGEE. The CDR3 protein is CASSVSPSGQPQHF. The CDR3 nucleotides are TGTGCCAGCAGCGTGAGCCCCTCGGGTCAGCCCCAGCATTTT.

The gene calls are TRBV4-1 and TRBJ1-5, with D perhaps matching TRBD1 (5 bases). Germline CDR1 and CDR2: MGHRA and YSYEKL. The V gene lost 3 bases and the J gene lost 0 bases, with 15 bases spanning the gap. The CDR3 runs 17 residues. CDR3 loop: CASSQQGGGYSNQPQHF. In DNA form, the CDR3 reads TGCGCCAGCAGCCAGCAGGGCGGGGGATATAGCAATCAGCCCCAGCATTTT.

V usage is TRBV5-1 and J usage is TRBJ2-2; the match to TRBD2 covers 11 bases. Germline V gives CDR1 SGHRS, CDR2 YFSETQ. The CDR3 runs 17 residues. The V and J ends lost 4 bases and 0 bases, in that order; junction bases with no gene match: 5. CDR3 DNA: TGCGCCAGCAGCCCCCTAGCGGGGGGCTCGAACACCGGGGAGCTGTTTTTT. Amino acids: CASSPLAGGSNTGELFF.

V is TRBV19 and J is TRBJ1-1; possibly TRBD1 for D (6 bases). Germline CDR1 reads LNHDA; CDR2 reads SQIVND (reference sequence). Trimming took off 4 bases at V and 5 bases at J, with 14 bases between the two ends. There are 14 residues in the CDR3. The CDR3 DNA reads TGTGCCAGTAGTACAACAGGGATGGAGACTGAAGCTTTCTTT. Protein product: CASSTTGMETEAFF.

The genes are TRBV7-8 and TRBJ1-1, with 8 nucleotides matching TRBD1. The J segment lost 6 bases and the V segment lost 3 bases, leaving 12 bases of the junction unmatched. The CDR3 runs to 16 residues. CDR1 SGHVS and CDR2 FQNEAQ come from the germline V gene. CDR3 in DNA: TGTGCCAGCAGCTTCACAATACTTCAGGGGGCCGCTGAAGCTTTCTTT. It yields the protein CASSFTILQGAAEAFF. Complete variable domain (other parts from reference TRBV7-8 and TRBJ1-1): GAGVSQSPRYKVAKRGQDVALRCDPISGHVSLFWYQQALGQGPEFLTYFQNEAQLDKSGLPSDRFFAERPEGSVSTLKIQRTQQEDSAVYLCASSFTILQGAAEAFFGQGTRLTVV.

The chain uses TRBV6-5 and TRBJ2-3, with a tentative D call TRBD1 (5 bases). V dropped 2 bases and J dropped 6 bases, with 12 bases sitting between them. This CDR3 has 14 residues. Germline V gene sequence: CDR1 MNHEY, CDR2 SVGAGI. CDR3: CASSYRTGRDTQYF. The CDR3 region has the DNA TGTGCCAGCAGTTACCGTACAGGTCGGGATACGCAGTATTTT.

CDR3 sequence: CASRNTGSAYEQYF. The CDR3 nucleotides are TGTGCCAGTAGAAACACAGGGTCAGCGTACGAGCAGTACTTC. The genes are TRBV19 and TRBJ2-7; D is perhaps TRBD1 (6 bases). The germline V gene has CDR1 LNHDA and CDR2 SQIVND (reference sequence). The CDR3 totals 14 residues. V was pared by 6 bases and J by 4 bases, with 16 bases between. Variable domain in full (rest from reference TRBV19 and TRBJ2-7): DGGITQSPKYLFRKEGQNVTLSCEQNLNHDAMYWYRQDPGQGLRLIYYSQIVNDFQKGDIAEGYSVSREKKESFPLTVTSAQKNPTAFYLCASRNTGSAYEQYFGPGTRLTVT.

The chain recombines TRBV6-1 with TRBJ1-2; D is unclear. The CDR3 runs 11 residues. Germline CDR1 and CDR2: MNHNS and SASEGT. V gave up 6 bases and J gave up 7 bases, with 9 bases separating them. CDR3 nucleotides: TGTGCCAGCAGGGTGGCCTCTGGCTACACCTTC. It yields the protein CASRVASGYTF.

This clone has more than one count but fewer than ten. At one end the junction does not follow the germline gene, possibly because of a read error. The chain employs TRBV7-9 and TRBJ1-4, with 8 bases lining up with TRBD1. CDR1 and CDR2 from the germline V gene are SEHNR and FQNEAQ (reference sequence). This CDR3 spans 17 amino acids. As DNA, the CDR3 is TGTTCCAGCAGCCATTCGCCGACAGGGGACGCACGGGAAAAACTGTTTTTT. Protein: CSSSHSPTGDAREKLFF.

V and J are TRBV13 and TRBJ1-5, with D maybe TRBD1 (5 bases). CDR1 and CDR2 from the germline V gene are PRHDT and FYEKMQ (reference sequence). The CDR3 is made up of 15 amino acids. V shed 4 bases and J shed 7 bases, with 17 bases lying between them. The CDR3 region has the DNA TGTGCCAGCAGCTCCGGCCAGGGTCTCCCGCAGCCCCAGCATTTT. This sequence encodes CASSSGQGLPQPQHF.

The chain links TRBV23-1 to TRBJ1-5, with TRBD1 matching 7 bases. TRBV23-1 is recorded as an ORF, its role being uncertain. The CDR3 length is 17 residues. J lost 4 bases, V lost 0 bases, and 9 bases had no gene match. The CDR3 nucleotides are TGCGCCAGCAGTCAATCTGTCCTTACAGGGGTGAATCAGCCCCAGCATTTT. Its translation is CASSQSVLTGVNQPQHF.

This clone was detected a few times. The chain links TRBV30 to TRBJ2-2; D gene ambiguous. Trimming shortened V by 0 bases and J by 2 bases, and 7 bases separated the two germline ends. The CDR3 totals 14 residues. The germline CDR1 and CDR2 sequences are GTSNPN and SVGIG (reference sequence). The CDR3 is CAWSVSLNTGELFF. CDR3 DNA sequence: TGTGCCTGGAGTGTCTCTCTTAACACCGGGGAGCTGTTTTTT.

The chain carries TRBV4-3 and TRBJ1-5; D not certain. The CDR3 is made up of 14 amino acids. V lost 0 bases to trimming and J lost 9 bases, with 12 bases between them. CDR1 and CDR2 from the germline V gene are LGHNA and YSLEER. The CDR3 sequence: CASSQDEGWGPQHF. The CDR3, as DNA: TGCGCCAGCAGCCAAGATGAGGGATGGGGGCCCCAGCATTTT.